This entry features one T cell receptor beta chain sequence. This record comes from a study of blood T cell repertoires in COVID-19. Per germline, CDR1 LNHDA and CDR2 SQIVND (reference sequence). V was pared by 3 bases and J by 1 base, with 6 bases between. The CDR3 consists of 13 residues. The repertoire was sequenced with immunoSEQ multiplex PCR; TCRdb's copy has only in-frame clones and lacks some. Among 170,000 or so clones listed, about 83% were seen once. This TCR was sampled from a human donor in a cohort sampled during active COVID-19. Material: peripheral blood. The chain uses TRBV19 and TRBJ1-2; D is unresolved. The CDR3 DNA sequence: TGTGCCAGTAGTATCGAGGGTAACTATGGCTACACCTTC. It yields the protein CASSIEGNYGYTF.